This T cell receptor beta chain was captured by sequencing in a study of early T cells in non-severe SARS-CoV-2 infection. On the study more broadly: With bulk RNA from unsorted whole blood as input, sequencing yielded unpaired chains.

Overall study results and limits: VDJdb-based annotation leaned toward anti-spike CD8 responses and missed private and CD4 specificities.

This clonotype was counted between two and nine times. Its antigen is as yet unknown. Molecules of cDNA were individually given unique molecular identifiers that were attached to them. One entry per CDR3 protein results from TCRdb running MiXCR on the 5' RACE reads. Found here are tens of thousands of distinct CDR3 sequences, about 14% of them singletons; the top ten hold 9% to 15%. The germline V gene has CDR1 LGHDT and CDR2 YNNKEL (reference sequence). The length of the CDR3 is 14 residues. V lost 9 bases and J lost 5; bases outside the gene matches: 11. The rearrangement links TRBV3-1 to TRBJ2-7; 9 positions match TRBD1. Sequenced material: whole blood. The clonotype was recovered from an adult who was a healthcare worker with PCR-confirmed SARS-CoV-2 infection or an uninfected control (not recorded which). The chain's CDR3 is CASVLRDRDHEQYF. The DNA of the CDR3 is TGTGCCAGTGTCCTCCGGGACAGGGACCACGAGCAGTACTTC.